This TCR beta chain was captured by sequencing in a study of CD8 T cells in ankylosing spondylitis. Study-level results: Disease-linked clones were reportedly significantly enriched in matched ankylosing spondylitis synovial fluid. A TCR beta motif made of eight highly homologous variants seemed typical of ankylosing spondylitis blood. Disease-linked clones, CD8+, were relatively rare in peripheral blood.

By quantitative 5'-RACE with molecular barcodes, the TCR beta libraries were made. TCRdb re-derived calls from the 5' RACE reads in MiXCR, one entry per CDR3 protein. The sample has about 220,000 distinct CDR3 sequences, about 10% seen once. The table lists this clonotype with many counts. Its cognate antigen is unknown. Germline values: CDR1 SGHTA, CDR2 FQGNSA. This CDR3 has 15 residues. Trimming took 1 base from V and 0 from J; bases not matched to a gene: 1. What was sequenced was blood, either unsorted or a sorted T cell fraction (not recorded which). V gene TRBV7-2 combines with J gene TRBJ2-3; 7 nucleotides agree with TRBD2. The sequence was obtained from a male donor with ankylosing spondylitis or in good health (not recorded which). CDR3 DNA sequence: TGTGCCAGCAGCTTAGTCGGGGGGAGCACAGATACGCAGTATTTT. Amino acid sequence: CASSLVGGSTDTQYF.